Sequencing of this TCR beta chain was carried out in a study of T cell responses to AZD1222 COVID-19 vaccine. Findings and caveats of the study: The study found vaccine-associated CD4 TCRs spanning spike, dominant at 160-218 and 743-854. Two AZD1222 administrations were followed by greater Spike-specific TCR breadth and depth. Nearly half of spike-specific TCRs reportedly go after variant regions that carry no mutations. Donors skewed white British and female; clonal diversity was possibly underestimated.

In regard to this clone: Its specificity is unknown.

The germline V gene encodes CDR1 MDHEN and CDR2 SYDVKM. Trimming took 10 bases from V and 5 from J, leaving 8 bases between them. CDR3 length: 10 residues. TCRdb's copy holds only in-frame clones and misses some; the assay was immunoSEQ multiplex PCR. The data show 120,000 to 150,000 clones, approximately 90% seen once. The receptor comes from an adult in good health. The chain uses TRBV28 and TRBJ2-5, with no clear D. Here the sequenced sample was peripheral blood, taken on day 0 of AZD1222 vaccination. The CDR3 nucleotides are TGTGCCATAGGTAGGGAGACCCAGTACTTC. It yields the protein CAIGRETQYF.